Below, 4 T cell receptor beta chains from the same sample are listed, as sequenced in a study of Ad26.COV2.S vaccination and SARS-CoV-2 variants. The treatment: roughly 18 received Ad26.COV2.S at low or high dose, single or two shots; 5 received placebo; per-sample allocation not given. Specimens were obtained on day 63 following the first vaccine or placebo injection. TCRdb's copy holds only in-frame clones and misses some; the assay was immunoSEQ multiplex PCR. Of some 330,000 clones in the sample, roughly 90% were seen once. This material consisted of peripheral blood, taken in a trial of Ad26.COV2.S vaccine versus placebo. The origin of the receptors is a person aged 18-60 years who received the Ad26.COV2.S COVID-19 vaccine or a placebo.

The chain combines TRBV18 with TRBJ1-5; D remains unclear. Trimming took 6 bases from V and 7 from J, leaving 13 bases between them. The CDR3 consists of 13 residues. The germline gives CDR1 KGHSH, CDR2 LQKENI. Written as DNA, the CDR3 is TGTGCCAGCTCCCTGGAGGGTGGCCAGCCCCAGCATTTT. Translating gives CASSLEGGQPQHF.

The chain uses TRBV9 and TRBJ2-1, with 8 bases fitting TRBD2. The V segment lost 3 bases and the J segment 2 bases; nucleotides outside the gene matches: 10. Germline V gives CDR1 SGDLS, CDR2 YYNGEE. There are 17 residues in the CDR3. The CDR3 is CASSATGGIAAYNEQFF. Written as DNA, the CDR3 is TGTGCCAGCAGCGCCACGGGGGGGATAGCGGCCTACAATGAGCAGTTCTTC.

The chain is built from TRBV7-2 and TRBJ2-3; TRBD2 agrees at 7 bases. The V segment lost 9 bases and the J segment 0 bases; nucleotides outside the gene matches: 9. The CDR3 totals 15 residues. Germline values: CDR1 SGHTA, CDR2 FQGNSA. The DNA of the CDR3 is TGTGCCAGTAGTCCTAAAGCGGGAAGCACAGATACGCAGTATTTT. As protein: CASSPKAGSTDTQYF.

The chain uses TRBV19 and TRBJ2-5, with a possible D match to TRBD1 (5 bases). Germline V lookup: CDR1 LNHDA, CDR2 SQIVND (reference sequence). The CDR3 has 16 amino acids. Deletions cut 6 bases from V and 5 bases from J, with 22 bases between. The CDR3 sequence: CASSPVRGGGSETQYF. CDR3 nucleotide sequence: TGTGCCAGTAGCCCAGTAAGGGGCGGTGGGTCCGAGACCCAGTACTTC.